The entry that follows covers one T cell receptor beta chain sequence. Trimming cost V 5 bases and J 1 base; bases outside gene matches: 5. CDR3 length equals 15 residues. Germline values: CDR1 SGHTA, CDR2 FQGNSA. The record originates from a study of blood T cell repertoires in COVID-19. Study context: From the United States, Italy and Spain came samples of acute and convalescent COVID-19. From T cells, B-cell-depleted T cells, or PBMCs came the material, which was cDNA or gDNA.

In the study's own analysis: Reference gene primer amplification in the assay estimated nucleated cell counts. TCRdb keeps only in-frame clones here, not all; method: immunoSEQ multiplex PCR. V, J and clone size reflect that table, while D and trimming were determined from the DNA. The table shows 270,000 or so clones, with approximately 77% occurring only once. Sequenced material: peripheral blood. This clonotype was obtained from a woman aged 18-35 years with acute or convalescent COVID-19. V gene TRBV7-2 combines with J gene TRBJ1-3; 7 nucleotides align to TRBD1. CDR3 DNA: TGTGCCAGCAGCGAACAGGGGCGGTCTGGAAACACCATATATTTT. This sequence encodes CASSEQGRSGNTIYF.